This note documents a single TCR beta chain sequence. The sample belongs to a study of blood T cell repertoires in COVID-19. Method: immunoSEQ multiplex PCR; TCRdb's copy keeps in-frame clones and lacks some. The top ten clones hold about 3.2% of a sample with under 300,000 clones, around 81% of them seen once. Source material: peripheral blood. The TCR originated in a woman aged 55-75 years with active or convalescent COVID-19.

This chain's CDR3 is CASSLGGLASRGQYF. In nucleotides, the CDR3 is TGTGCCAGCAGCTTAGGTGGACTAGCCTCACGGGGGCAGTATTTT. The chain couples TRBV7-6 to TRBJ2-3; TRBD2 matches 8 bases. V was pared by 1 base and J by 11 bases, with 11 bases of the junction left unmatched. The germline V gene has CDR1 SGHVS and CDR2 FNYEAQ. CDR3 length: 15 amino acids. The full variable domain, rest sourced from reference TRBV7-6 and TRBJ2-3, is GAGVSQSPRYKVTKRGQDVALRCDPISGHVSLYWYRQALGQGPEFLTYFNYEAQQDKSGLPNDRFSAERPEGSISTLTIQRTEQRDSAMYRCASSLGGLASRGQYFGPGTRLTVL.